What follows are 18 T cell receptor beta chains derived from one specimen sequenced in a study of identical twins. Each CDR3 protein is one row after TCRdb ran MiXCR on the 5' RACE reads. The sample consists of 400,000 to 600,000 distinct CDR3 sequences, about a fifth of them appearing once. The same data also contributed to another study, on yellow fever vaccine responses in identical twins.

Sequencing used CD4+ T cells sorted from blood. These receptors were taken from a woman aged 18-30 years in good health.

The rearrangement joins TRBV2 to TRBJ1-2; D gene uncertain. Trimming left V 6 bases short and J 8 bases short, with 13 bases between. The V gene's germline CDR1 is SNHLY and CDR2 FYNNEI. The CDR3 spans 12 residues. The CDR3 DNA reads TGTGCCAGCAGCTGGGATAGGAGAGGCTACACCTTC. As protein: CASSWDRRGYTF.

CDR3 loop: CASTTGGGNTEAFF. The CDR3 bases are TGCGCCAGCACAACAGGCGGCGGGAACACTGAAGCTTTCTTT. This sequence joins TRBV5-1 and TRBJ1-1; D perhaps matches TRBD1 (5 bases). V dropped 6 bases and J dropped 1 base, with 13 bases sitting between them. The length of the CDR3 is 14 residues. Germline V lookup: CDR1 SGHRS, CDR2 YFSETQ.

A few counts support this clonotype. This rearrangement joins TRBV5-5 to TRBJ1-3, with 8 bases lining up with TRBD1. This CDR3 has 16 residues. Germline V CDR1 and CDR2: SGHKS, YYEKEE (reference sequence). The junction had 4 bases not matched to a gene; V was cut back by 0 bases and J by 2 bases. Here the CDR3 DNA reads TGTGCCAGCAGCTTGGACCCACAGGGGGCTGGAAACACCATATATTTT. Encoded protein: CASSLDPQGAGNTIYF.

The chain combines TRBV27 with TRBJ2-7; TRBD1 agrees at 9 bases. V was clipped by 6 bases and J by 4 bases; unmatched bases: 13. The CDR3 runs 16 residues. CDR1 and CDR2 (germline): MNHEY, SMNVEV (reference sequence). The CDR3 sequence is CASRDLPGQGAYEQYF. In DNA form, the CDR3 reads TGTGCCAGCAGAGATCTACCGGGACAGGGAGCTTACGAGCAGTACTTC.

The CDR3 DNA reads as TGTGCCAGCAGTTGGTGGGGGGGTTCGAACACTGAAGCTTTCTTT. Translating gives CASSWWGGSNTEAFF. The rearrangement joins TRBV27 to TRBJ1-1; D might be TRBD1 (5 bases). The V end was cut by 4 bases, the J end by 1 base, with 13 bases between. This CDR3 comprises 15 residues. Germline lookup yields CDR1 MNHEY and CDR2 SMNVEV (reference sequence).

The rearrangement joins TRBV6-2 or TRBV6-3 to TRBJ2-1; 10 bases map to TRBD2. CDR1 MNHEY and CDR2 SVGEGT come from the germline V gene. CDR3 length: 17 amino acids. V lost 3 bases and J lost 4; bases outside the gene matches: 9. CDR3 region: CASSYNPLAGAYNEQFF. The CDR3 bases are TGTGCCAGCAGTTATAATCCCCTAGCGGGGGCTTACAATGAGCAGTTCTTC.

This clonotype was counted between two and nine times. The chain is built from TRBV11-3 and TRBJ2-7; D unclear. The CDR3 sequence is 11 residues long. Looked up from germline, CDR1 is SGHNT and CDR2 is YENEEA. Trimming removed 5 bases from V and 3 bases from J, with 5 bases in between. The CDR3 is CASSRVYEQYF. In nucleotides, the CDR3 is TGTGCCAGCAGCCGTGTCTACGAGCAGTACTTC. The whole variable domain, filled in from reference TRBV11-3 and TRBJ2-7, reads EAGVVQSPRYKIIEKKQPVAFWCNPISGHNTLYWYLQNLGQGPELLIRYENEEAVDDSQLPKDRFSAERLKGVDSTLKIQPAELGDSAVYLCASSRVYEQYFGPGTRLTVT.

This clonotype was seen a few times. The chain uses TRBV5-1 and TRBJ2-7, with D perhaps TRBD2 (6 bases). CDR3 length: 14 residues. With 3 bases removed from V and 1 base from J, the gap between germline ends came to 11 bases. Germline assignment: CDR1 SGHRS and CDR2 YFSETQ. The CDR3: CASSSSGPSYEQYF. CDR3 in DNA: TGCGCCAGCAGCTCCAGCGGGCCATCCTACGAGCAGTACTTC. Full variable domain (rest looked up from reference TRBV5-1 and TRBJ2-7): KAGVTQTPRYLIKTRGQQVTLSCSPISGHRSVSWYQQTPGQGLQFLFEYFSETQRNKGNFPGRFSGRQFSNSRSEMNVSTLELGDSALYLCASSSSGPSYEQYFGPGTRLTVT.

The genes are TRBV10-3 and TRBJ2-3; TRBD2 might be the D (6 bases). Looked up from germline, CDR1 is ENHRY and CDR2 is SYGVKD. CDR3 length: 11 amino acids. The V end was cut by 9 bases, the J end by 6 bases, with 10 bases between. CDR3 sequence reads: CAIGGGDTQYF. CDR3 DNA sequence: TGTGCCATTGGAGGAGGGGATACGCAGTATTTT.

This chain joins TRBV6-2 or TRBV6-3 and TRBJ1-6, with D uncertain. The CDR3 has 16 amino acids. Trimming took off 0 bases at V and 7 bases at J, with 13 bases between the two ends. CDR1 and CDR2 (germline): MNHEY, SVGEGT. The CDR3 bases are TGTGCCAGCAGTTACTCGATAGGACGTCCGAATTCACCCCTCCACTTT. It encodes CASSYSIGRPNSPLHF.

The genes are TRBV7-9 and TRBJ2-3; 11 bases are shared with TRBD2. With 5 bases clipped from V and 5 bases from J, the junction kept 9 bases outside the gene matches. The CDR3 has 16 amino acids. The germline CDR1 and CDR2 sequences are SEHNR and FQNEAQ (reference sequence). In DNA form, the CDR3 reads TGTGCCAGCAGCCCTCGCCTAGCGGGGGGAGAAGATACGCAGTATTTT. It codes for CASSPRLAGGEDTQYF.

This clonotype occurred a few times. The chain's CDR3 is CASSQAKAASTDTQYF. In nucleotides, the CDR3 is TGCGCCAGCAGCCAAGCTAAAGCGGCTAGCACAGATACGCAGTATTTT. This rearrangement joins TRBV4-1 to TRBJ2-3, with a possible D match to TRBD2 (5 bases). V was trimmed by 1 base and J by 0 bases, leaving 11 bases between them. This CDR3 spans 16 amino acids. Germline V lookup: CDR1 MGHRA, CDR2 YSYEKL.

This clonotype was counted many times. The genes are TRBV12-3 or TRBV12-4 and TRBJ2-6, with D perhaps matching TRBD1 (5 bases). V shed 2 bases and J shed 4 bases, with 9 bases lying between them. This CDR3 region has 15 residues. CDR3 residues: CASSLYGAGANVLTF. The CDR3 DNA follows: TGTGCCAGCAGTTTATATGGGGCCGGGGCCAACGTCCTGACTTTC.

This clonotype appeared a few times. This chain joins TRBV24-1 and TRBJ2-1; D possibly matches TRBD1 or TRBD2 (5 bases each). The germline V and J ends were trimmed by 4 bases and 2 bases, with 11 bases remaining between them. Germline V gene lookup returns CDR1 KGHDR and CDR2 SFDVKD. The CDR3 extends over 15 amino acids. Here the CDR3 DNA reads TGTGCCACCAGTGACCCAGGGACCCCCTACAATGAGCAGTTCTTC. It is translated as CATSDPGTPYNEQFF.

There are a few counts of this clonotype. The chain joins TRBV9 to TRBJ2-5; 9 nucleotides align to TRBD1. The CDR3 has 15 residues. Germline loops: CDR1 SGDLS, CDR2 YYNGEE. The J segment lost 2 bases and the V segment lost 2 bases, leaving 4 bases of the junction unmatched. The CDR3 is CASSVHRGPQETQYF. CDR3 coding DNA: TGTGCCAGCAGCGTTCACAGGGGGCCACAAGAGACCCAGTACTTC. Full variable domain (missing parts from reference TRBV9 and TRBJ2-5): DSGVTQTPKHLITATGQRVTLRCSPRSGDLSVYWYQQSLDQGLQFLIQYYNGEERAKGNILERFSAQQFPDLHSELNLSSLELGDSALYFCASSVHRGPQETQYFGPGTRLLVL.

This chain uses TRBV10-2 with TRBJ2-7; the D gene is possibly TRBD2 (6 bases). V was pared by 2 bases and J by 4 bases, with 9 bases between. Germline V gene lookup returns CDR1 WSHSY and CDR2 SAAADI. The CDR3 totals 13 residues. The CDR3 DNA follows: TGCGCCAGCAGTGAGGGGAGGCGGTACGAGCAGTACTTC. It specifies CASSEGRRYEQYF.

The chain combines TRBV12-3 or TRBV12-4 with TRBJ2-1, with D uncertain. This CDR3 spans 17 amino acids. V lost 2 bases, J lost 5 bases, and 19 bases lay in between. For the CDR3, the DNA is TGTGCCAGCAGTTTATGGCGGCCTGCTAGTGGGGACAATGAGCAGTTCTTC. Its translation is CASSLWRPASGDNEQFF.

The CDR3 sequence is CASSESPGENTGELFF. CDR3 nucleotides: TGTGCCAGCAGTGAAAGTCCAGGGGAGAACACCGGGGAGCTGTTTTTT. The chain carries TRBV25-1 and TRBJ2-2, with D perhaps TRBD1 (6 bases). Trimming pared 2 bases from V and 1 base from J, leaving 11 bases between. Looked up from germline, CDR1 is MGHDK and CDR2 is SYGVNS. CDR3 length: 16 amino acids.